The rows below give T cell receptor beta chains drawn from one sample of a study of CD8 T cells in Susac syndrome. TCRdb ran MiXCR on the immunoSEQ multiplex PCR reads and lists one entry per CDR3 protein. The sample includes fewer than 90,000 distinct CDR3 sequences, around 93% of them seen just once. Sample: CD8+ T cells from PBMCs. Receptors were obtained from a human donor with Susac syndrome. Each CDR3 is given with its conserved first and last residue. The D gene is left open where the match is weak. Clone size is not always given. Where it is, it says once, few, many or a class for expanded clones.

d_gene: TRBD2; v_gene: TRBV29-1; j_gene: TRBJ2-7; abundance: NA; CDR3nt: TGCAGCGTTGAGTCTAGCGGGAACGAGCAGTACTTC; CDR3aa: CSVESSGNEQYF
d_gene: NA; v_gene: TRBV4-3; j_gene: TRBJ2-1; abundance: NA; CDR3nt: TGCGCCAGCAGCCCCCTTTCTGGCGGGCCCAGCTACAATGAGCAGTTCTTC; CDR3aa: CASSPLSGGPSYNEQFF
d_gene: TRBD1; v_gene: TRBV20-1; j_gene: TRBJ1-2; abundance: NA; CDR3nt: TGCAGTACAAAGGGACAGTTTGTGGTGGATGGCTACACCTTC; CDR3aa: CSTKGQFVVDGYTF
d_gene: NA; v_gene: TRBV9; j_gene: TRBJ2-2; abundance: NA; CDR3nt: TGTGCCAGCAGCGTGACCGATCAAGGCGGGGAGCTGTTTTTT; CDR3aa: CASSVTDQGGELFF
d_gene: NA; v_gene: TRBV23-1; j_gene: TRBJ2-4; abundance: NA; CDR3nt: TGCGCCAGCAGCCACAATAAGAGGGTCCAGGCCAAAAACATTCAGTACTTC; CDR3aa: CASSHNKRVQAKNIQYF
d_gene: NA; v_gene: TRBV9; j_gene: TRBJ2-3; abundance: NA; CDR3nt: TGTGCCAGCAGCGTAGACTACAGCCCCACAGATACGCAGTATTTT; CDR3aa: CASSVDYSPTDTQYF
d_gene: NA; v_gene: TRBV4-1; j_gene: TRBJ2-1; abundance: NA; CDR3nt: TGCGCCAGCAGCCAAGTACAGGAGACTGAGCAGTTCTTC; CDR3aa: CASSQVQETEQFF
d_gene: TRBD2; v_gene: TRBV3-1; j_gene: TRBJ2-1; abundance: NA; CDR3nt: TGTGCCAGCAGCCCCCGGACTAGCGGGAGTGGAGGCGGTGAGCAGTTCTTC; CDR3aa: CASSPRTSGSGGGEQFF
d_gene: TRBD2; v_gene: TRBV6-2/TRBV6-3; j_gene: TRBJ2-1; abundance: few; CDR3nt: TGTGCCAGCAGTTACGGCCGGGCGGGGGATTCCTACAATGAGCAGTTCTTC; CDR3aa: CASSYGRAGDSYNEQFF
d_gene: TRBD2; v_gene: TRBV7-8; j_gene: TRBJ2-7; abundance: NA; CDR3nt: TGTGCCAGCAGCCGTTCCGGGACTAGCGGGGGTGGGGACGAGCAGTACTTC; CDR3aa: CASSRSGTSGGGDEQYF
d_gene: NA; v_gene: TRBV7-9; j_gene: TRBJ2-2; abundance: NA; CDR3nt: TGTGCCAGCATCACCTCAGGGACGGCGAACACCGGGGAGCTGTTTTTT; CDR3aa: CASITSGTANTGELFF
d_gene: NA; v_gene: TRBV4-3; j_gene: TRBJ2-1; abundance: NA; CDR3nt: TGCGCCAGCAGCCAAGAGTATTGGGGGACTTCCGGCTACAATGAGCAGTTCTTC; CDR3aa: CASSQEYWGTSGYNEQFF
d_gene: TRBD2; v_gene: TRBV20-1; j_gene: TRBJ2-3; abundance: NA; CDR3nt: TGCAGTGCTATCCCCTCGCTATCGGGAGGGCTCACAGATACGCAGTATTTT; CDR3aa: CSAIPSLSGGLTDTQYF
d_gene: NA; v_gene: TRBV10-3; j_gene: TRBJ2-7; abundance: NA; CDR3nt: TGTGCCATCAGTGATCGGGACGCCTACTACGAGCAGTACTTC; CDR3aa: CAISDRDAYYEQYF
d_gene: TRBD2; v_gene: TRBV5-1; j_gene: TRBJ2-1; abundance: NA; CDR3nt: TGCGCCAGCAGCTTGGAGCCGGGACTAGCAATAGACTACAATGAGCAGTTCTTC; CDR3aa: CASSLEPGLAIDYNEQFF
d_gene: TRBD1; v_gene: TRBV12-3/TRBV12-4; j_gene: TRBJ1-1; abundance: NA; CDR3nt: TGTGCCAGCAGTGAGACAGGGGGCACTGAAGCTTTCTTT; CDR3aa: CASSETGGTEAFF
d_gene: TRBD2; v_gene: TRBV7-2; j_gene: TRBJ2-7; abundance: few; CDR3nt: TGTGCCAGCAGCTTCGGTTTTCTAGCGGGGCCCTACGAGCAGTACTTC; CDR3aa: CASSFGFLAGPYEQYF
d_gene: NA; v_gene: TRBV25-1; j_gene: TRBJ2-7; abundance: NA; CDR3nt: TGTGCCAGCGGGAACCGGGACCACTCCTACGAGCAGTACTTC; CDR3aa: CASGNRDHSYEQYF
d_gene: NA; v_gene: TRBV7-9; j_gene: TRBJ2-3; abundance: NA; CDR3nt: TGTGCCAGCAGATCTGGGGAGAGCACAGATACGCAGTATTTT; CDR3aa: CASRSGESTDTQYF
d_gene: NA; v_gene: TRBV9; j_gene: TRBJ1-1; abundance: NA; CDR3nt: TGTGCCAGCAGCTCAGGGGTGATGAACACTGAAGCTTTCTTT; CDR3aa: CASSSGVMNTEAFF
d_gene: NA; v_gene: TRBV6-5; j_gene: TRBJ1-1; abundance: NA; CDR3nt: TGTGCCAGCAGTTACGCTGGGGTAGGGACTGAAGCTTTCTTT; CDR3aa: CASSYAGVGTEAFF
d_gene: NA; v_gene: TRBV14; j_gene: TRBJ2-7; abundance: NA; CDR3nt: TGTGCCAGCAGCCAAGAGCAGACACCGTTCTACGAGCAGTACTTC; CDR3aa: CASSQEQTPFYEQYF
d_gene: NA; v_gene: TRBV28; j_gene: TRBJ1-2; abundance: once; CDR3nt: TGTGCCAGCACCGGGTGGGTAGGGGACCCTCCCTACACCTTC; CDR3aa: CASTGWVGDPPYTF
d_gene: NA; v_gene: TRBV28; j_gene: TRBJ1-1; abundance: NA; CDR3nt: TGTGCCAGCAGGGGCAAGAACACTGAAGCTTTCTTT; CDR3aa: CASRGKNTEAFF
d_gene: TRBD1; v_gene: TRBV5-6; j_gene: TRBJ2-2; abundance: NA; CDR3nt: TGTGCCAGCAGCTTCGACAGGGGGAGGACCGGGGAGCTGTTTTTT; CDR3aa: CASSFDRGRTGELFF
d_gene: NA; v_gene: TRBV7-2; j_gene: TRBJ2-5; abundance: NA; CDR3nt: TGTGCCAGCAGCTATCAGGGGTTCGAAGAGACCCAGTACTTC; CDR3aa: CASSYQGFEETQYF
d_gene: TRBD2; v_gene: TRBV6-6; j_gene: TRBJ2-7; abundance: NA; CDR3nt: TGTGCCAGCAGCCAACTAGCGGGAGGTTTAAACGAGCAGTACTTC; CDR3aa: CASSQLAGGLNEQYF
d_gene: TRBD1; v_gene: TRBV4-2; j_gene: TRBJ1-2; abundance: few; CDR3nt: TGTGCCAGCAGCCCAGGGGGTTATGGCTACACCTTC; CDR3aa: CASSPGGYGYTF
d_gene: NA; v_gene: TRBV11-3; j_gene: TRBJ1-2; abundance: NA; CDR3nt: TGTGCCAGCAGCAATAGCCAGGGCTTCCAATTAAACTATGGCTACACCTTC; CDR3aa: CASSNSQGFQLNYGYTF
d_gene: NA; v_gene: TRBV19; j_gene: TRBJ2-3; abundance: once; CDR3nt: TGTGCCAGTAGTTCATGGCCCAACGGCGCAGATACGCAGTATTTT; CDR3aa: CASSSWPNGADTQYF
d_gene: NA; v_gene: TRBV7-2; j_gene: TRBJ1-1; abundance: NA; CDR3nt: TGTGCCAGCAGCTTAATATTCTCCGGGGGGAACACTGAAGCTTTCTTT; CDR3aa: CASSLIFSGGNTEAFF
d_gene: NA; v_gene: TRBV20-1; j_gene: TRBJ2-5; abundance: NA; CDR3nt: TGCAGTGCTAGAGATCGTGTGGGTAGGGGTCCCCAGTACTTC; CDR3aa: CSARDRVGRGPQYF
d_gene: NA; v_gene: TRBV20-1; j_gene: TRBJ1-1; abundance: NA; CDR3nt: TGCAGTGCTAGAGGAACTGGCGGGGGCAACACTGAAGCTTTCTTT; CDR3aa: CSARGTGGGNTEAFF
d_gene: TRBD1; v_gene: TRBV6-6; j_gene: TRBJ2-2; abundance: NA; CDR3nt: TGTGCCAGCGGAAGACAGGGGGCGGGCGGGGAGCTGTTTTTT; CDR3aa: CASGRQGAGGELFF
d_gene: TRBD1; v_gene: TRBV11-3; j_gene: TRBJ2-7; abundance: NA; CDR3nt: TGTGCCAGCAGCCGTACAGGGGGCGGTGGGCAGTACTTC; CDR3aa: CASSRTGGGGQYF
d_gene: NA; v_gene: TRBV20-1; j_gene: TRBJ1-2; abundance: NA; CDR3nt: TGCAGTGCCTCCCCCGTGGGTCAGGGTAGCTACACCTTC; CDR3aa: CSASPVGQGSYTF
d_gene: NA; v_gene: TRBV5-4; j_gene: TRBJ1-2; abundance: once; CDR3nt: TGTGCCAGCAGCTTTCAGTGGCAGGGACCCTATGGCTACACCTTC; CDR3aa: CASSFQWQGPYGYTF
d_gene: NA; v_gene: TRBV20-1; j_gene: TRBJ2-5; abundance: NA; CDR3nt: TGCAGTGCTGCTGAGACATCTAGCCAAGAGACCCAGTACTTC; CDR3aa: CSAAETSSQETQYF
d_gene: TRBD1; v_gene: TRBV28; j_gene: TRBJ1-2; abundance: NA; CDR3nt: TGTGCCAGCAGGGGGACAGCTAACTATGGCTACACCTTC; CDR3aa: CASRGTANYGYTF
d_gene: TRBD1; v_gene: TRBV7-9; j_gene: TRBJ2-5; abundance: NA; CDR3nt: TGTGCCAGCAGGAGACAGGGGGCCCAAGAGACCCAGTACTTC; CDR3aa: CASRRQGAQETQYF
d_gene: NA; v_gene: TRBV6-2/TRBV6-3; j_gene: TRBJ2-3; abundance: NA; CDR3nt: TGTGCCAGCAGTTACCCCACCCGTTTGGTCACGCAGTATTTT; CDR3aa: CASSYPTRLVTQYF